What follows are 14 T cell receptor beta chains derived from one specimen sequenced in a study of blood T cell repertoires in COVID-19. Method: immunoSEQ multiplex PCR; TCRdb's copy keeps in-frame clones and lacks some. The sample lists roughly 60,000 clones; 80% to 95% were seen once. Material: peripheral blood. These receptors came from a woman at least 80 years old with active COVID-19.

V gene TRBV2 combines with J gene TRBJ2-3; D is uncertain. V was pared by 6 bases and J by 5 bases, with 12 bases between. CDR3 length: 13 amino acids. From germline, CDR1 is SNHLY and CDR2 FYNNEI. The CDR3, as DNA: TGTGCCAGCAGCCCCAGGATAGTAGATACGCAGTATTTT. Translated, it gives CASSPRIVDTQYF.

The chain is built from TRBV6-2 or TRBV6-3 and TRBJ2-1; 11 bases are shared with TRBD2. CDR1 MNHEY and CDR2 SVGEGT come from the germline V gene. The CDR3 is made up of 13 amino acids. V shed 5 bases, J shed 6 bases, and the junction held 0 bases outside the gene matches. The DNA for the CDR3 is TGTGCCAGCAGTCTAGCGGGAGGCAATGAGCAGTTCTTC. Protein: CASSLAGGNEQFF.

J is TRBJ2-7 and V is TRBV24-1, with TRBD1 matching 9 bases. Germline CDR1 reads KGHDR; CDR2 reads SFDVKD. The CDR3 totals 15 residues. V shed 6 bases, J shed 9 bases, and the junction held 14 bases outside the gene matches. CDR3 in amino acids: CATSPPGTGREGQYF. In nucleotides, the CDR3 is TGTGCCACCAGTCCGCCCGGGACAGGGCGTGAGGGGCAGTACTTC.

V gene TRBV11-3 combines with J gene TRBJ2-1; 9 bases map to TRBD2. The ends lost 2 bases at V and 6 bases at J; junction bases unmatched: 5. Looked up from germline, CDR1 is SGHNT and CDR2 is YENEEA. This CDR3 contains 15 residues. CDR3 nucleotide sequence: TGTGCCAGCAGCTTAAGCGGGGGGAATTCCAATGAGCAGTTCTTC. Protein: CASSLSGGNSNEQFF. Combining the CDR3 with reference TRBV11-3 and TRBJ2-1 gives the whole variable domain EAGVVQSPRYKIIEKKQPVAFWCNPISGHNTLYWYLQNLGQGPELLIRYENEEAVDDSQLPKDRFSAERLKGVDSTLKIQPAELGDSAVYLCASSLSGGNSNEQFFGPGTRLTVL.

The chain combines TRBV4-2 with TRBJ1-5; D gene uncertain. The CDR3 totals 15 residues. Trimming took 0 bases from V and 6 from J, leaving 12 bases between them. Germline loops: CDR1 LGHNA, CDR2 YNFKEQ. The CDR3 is CASSQEASVSQPQHF. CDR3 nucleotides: TGTGCCAGCAGCCAAGAAGCAAGCGTGAGTCAGCCCCAGCATTTT.

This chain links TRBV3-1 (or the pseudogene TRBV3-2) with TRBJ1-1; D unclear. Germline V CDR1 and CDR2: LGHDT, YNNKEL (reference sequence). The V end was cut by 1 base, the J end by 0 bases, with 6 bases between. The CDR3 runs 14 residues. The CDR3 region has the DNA TGTGCCAGCAGCCAAGCCCCCATGAACACTGAAGCTTTCTTT. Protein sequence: CASSQAPMNTEAFF.

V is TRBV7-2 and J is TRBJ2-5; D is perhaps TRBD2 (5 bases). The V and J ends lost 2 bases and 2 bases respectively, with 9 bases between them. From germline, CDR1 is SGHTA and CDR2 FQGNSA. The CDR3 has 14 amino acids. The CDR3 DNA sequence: TGTGCCAGCAGCTTACCGGGGTCACAAGAGACCCAGTACTTC. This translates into CASSLPGSQETQYF.

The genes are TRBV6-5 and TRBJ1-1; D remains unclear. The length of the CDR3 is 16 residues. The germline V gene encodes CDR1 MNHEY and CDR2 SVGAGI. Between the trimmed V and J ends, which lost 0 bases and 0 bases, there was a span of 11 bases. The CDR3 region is CASSYSRPRMNTEAFF. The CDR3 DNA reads TGTGCCAGCAGTTACTCGAGGCCGAGAATGAACACTGAAGCTTTCTTT.

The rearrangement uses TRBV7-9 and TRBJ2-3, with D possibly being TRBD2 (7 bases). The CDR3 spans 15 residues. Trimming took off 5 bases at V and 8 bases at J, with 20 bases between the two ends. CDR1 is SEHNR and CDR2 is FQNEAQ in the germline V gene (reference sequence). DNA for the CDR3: TGTGCCAGCAGCCCAGCAGGGAGGGGGGGCAGTACGCAGTATTTT. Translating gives CASSPAGRGGSTQYF.

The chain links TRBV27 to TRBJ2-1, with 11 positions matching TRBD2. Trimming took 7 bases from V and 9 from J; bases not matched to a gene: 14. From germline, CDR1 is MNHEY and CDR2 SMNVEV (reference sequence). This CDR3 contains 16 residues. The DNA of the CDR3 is TGTGCCAGCAACAACCGGGGACTAGCGGACTTGTCTGAGCAGTTCTTC. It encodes CASNNRGLADLSEQFF.

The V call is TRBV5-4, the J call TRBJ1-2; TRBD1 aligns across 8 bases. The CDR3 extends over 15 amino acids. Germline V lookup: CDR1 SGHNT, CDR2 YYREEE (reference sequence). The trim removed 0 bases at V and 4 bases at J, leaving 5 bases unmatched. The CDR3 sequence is CASSLGDRPAYGYTF. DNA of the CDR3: TGTGCCAGCAGCTTGGGGGACAGGCCCGCCTATGGCTACACCTTC.

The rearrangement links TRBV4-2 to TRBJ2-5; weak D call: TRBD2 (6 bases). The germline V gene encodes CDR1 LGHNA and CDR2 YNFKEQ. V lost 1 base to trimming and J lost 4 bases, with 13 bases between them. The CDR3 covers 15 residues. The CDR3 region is CASSQAEGGGETQYF. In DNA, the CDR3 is TGTGCCAGCAGCCAAGCGGAGGGCGGTGGAGAGACCCAGTACTTC.

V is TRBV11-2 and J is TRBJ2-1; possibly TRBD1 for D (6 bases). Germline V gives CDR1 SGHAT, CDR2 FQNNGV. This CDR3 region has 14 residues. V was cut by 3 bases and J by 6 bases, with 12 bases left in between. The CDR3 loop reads CASSFNRAANEQFF. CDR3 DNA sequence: TGTGCCAGCAGCTTTAACAGGGCGGCCAATGAGCAGTTCTTC.

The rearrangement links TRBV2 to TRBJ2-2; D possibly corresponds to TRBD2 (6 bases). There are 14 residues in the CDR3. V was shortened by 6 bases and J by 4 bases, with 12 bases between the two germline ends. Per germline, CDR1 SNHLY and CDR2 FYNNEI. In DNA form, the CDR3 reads TGTGCCAGCAGGTCCGGGAGTATCACCGGGGAGCTGTTTTTT. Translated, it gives CASRSGSITGELFF.